The T cell receptor (beta chain) under discussion was sequenced for a study of T-cell reconstitution after alpha-beta-depleted transplantation in children. At least ten counts were recorded for this clonotype. Trimming took off 5 bases at V and 0 bases at J, with 13 bases between the two ends. From germline, CDR1 is DFQATT and CDR2 SNEGSKA (reference sequence). There are 14 residues in the CDR3. Library preparation (for TCRbeta) was performed with unique molecular identifiers. TCRdb fed the PCR reads into MiXCR, producing one record per CDR3 protein. The sample has 200,000 to 250,000 distinct CDR3 sequences, under 13% seen once; the top ten hold roughly 27%.

The TCR comes from a child younger than two with acute myeloid leukemia, due to receive a stem cell transplant. The material sequenced was PBMCs, taken before TCRalphabeta/CD19-depleted stem cell transplant. The J gene is TRBJ1-2, the V gene TRBV20-1; D is ambiguous. The CDR3 spells CSAPPHGANYGYTF. The DNA of the CDR3 is TGCAGTGCTCCCCCCCATGGTGCTAACTATGGCTACACCTTC.